This TCR beta chain was sequenced for a study of CD4 T cells in relation to SARS-CoV-2 and coronaviruses (dated by TCRdb to the early 2020s). Notes on the research overall: In the ViraFEST assay, PBMCs were cultured with antigen for 9 to 10 days, after which TCR beta CDR3s were sequenced to identify antigen-specific clonal expansions. An HIV-1 Nef peptide pool or a no-peptide culture served as the negative reference condition. Shared crossreactive spike epitopes were mapped to their HLA restriction using patient-derived lymphoblastoid cell lines. At the level of individual TCR clonotypes, the study measured memory CD4+ T cell crossreactivity between SARS-CoV-2 spike protein and common cold coronavirus spike proteins. Samples from three pre-COVID donors and the naive versus memory experiments were sequenced with the Adaptive Biotechnologies TCR-sequencing kit; other data were Illumina-based. For other donors in the study, expansion assays were sequenced with a different, Illumina-based TCR-beta assay. Study-wide conclusions, independent of this receptor: Crossreactivity analysis was centred on spike protein, so crossreactivity against other viral proteins was not assessed. Memory CD4+ clonotypes crossrecognizing SARS-CoV-2 and at least one common cold coronavirus spike were found in roughly 65% of donors. The study was constrained by small numbers of patients and of tested TCRs. Because no donor provided both pre-pandemic and post-infection samples, tracing the source of pre-existing responses was limited. Crossreactive clones showed significantly weaker SARS-CoV-2-driven expansion than monoreactive clones, consistent with antigenic imprinting.

Libraries were built with the immunoSEQ multiplex PCR assay. As for the original processing: During preprocessing, nonproductive sequences were discarded, as were any CDR3s that did not begin with C, did not end with F or W, or were shorter than 7 amino acids. Antigen-specific clonotypes were called with the MANAFEST web app on the basis of expansion relative to the reference and to other culture wells. A clone was considered positive if significant expansion relative to the reference culture was observed in 2 of 3 replicate wells at an FDR below 0.05. Positive clones also required significant expansion versus all other tandem wells and an odds ratio above 5. Pairwise Levenshtein distance, computed with the stringdist R package after three terminal residues were trimmed from each end, was used as the measure of CDR3 homology. TCRdb provides this immuneACCESS table in a form limited to in-frame rearrangements. Some clones are lacking; in checked studies, under half of them reflect an unresolved V gene, and why the rest are absent is not known. The D gene and trimming were derived from the DNA, and the V and J assignments and clone size from that table. Across this sample there are around 25,000 clones, with around 79% seen only once. Less than 20% of the sample lies in the top ten.

As for this clone: What antigen it recognizes has not been identified. Base qualities were left out, and no much larger clone turns up one base away.

The germline V end is reduced by 6 bases and the J end by 2 bases; junction bases left unmatched: 5. The CDR3 contains 15 residues, cysteine and phenylalanine counted. The CDR3 DNA has 45 bases and is translated from base 1. CD4+ T cells from unexposed donors were collected before the COVID-19 pandemic (2011-2018). After roughly 11 days of culture, CD4+ T cells were isolated with the EasySep CD4+ T cell isolation kit. Unexposed donor CD4+ T cells were tested for reactivity to SARS-CoV-2 S and N and four common cold coronavirus spike pools, as cell number allowed. Each well held 1.5 million to 2.5 million PBMCs cultured in IMDM containing roughly 5.1% human AB serum and 7.5 to 10 IU/ml IL-2. Half of the culture medium was replaced with fresh IL-2-containing medium on days 3 and 7. In general, every peptide culture condition was set up in three replicate wells. Leukapheresis product for the unexposed donors was purchased commercially. PBMCs were isolated from leukapheresis product or whole blood by Ficoll-Paque PLUS gradient centrifugation. PBMCs were either cryopreserved at -140°C or used fresh in the expansion assay. The QIAamp Micro DNA Kit was used to extract genomic DNA from the CD4+ T cells.

The sequence derives from a human donor in good health. Material for sequencing was CD4+ T cells from PBMCs, cultured in vitro. This chain is built from TRBV23-1 and TRBJ2-1; the junction holds 9 bases that match TRBD2. TRBV23-1 belongs to the ORF category, with a function that is uncertain. The CDR3 reads as follows: CASSRGLATYNEQFF. The bases read TGCGCCAGCAGCCGGGGACTAGCTACCTACAATGAGCAGTTCTTC.